A single sample is the source of the 12 T cell receptor beta chains below, sequenced in a study of control samples from healthy donors and cancer patients. TCRdb's copy holds only in-frame clones and misses some; the assay was immunoSEQ multiplex PCR. The sample has 45,000 to 60,000 clones, about 80% seen once; the top ten hold roughly a tenth. Material for sequencing was blood. These receptors were obtained from a man between 70 and 80 years old in good health.

This clone was seen only once. The CDR3 sequence is CASSPGGGLTDTQYF. The CDR3 DNA reads as TGTGCCAGCAGCCCGGGGGGAGGGCTCACAGATACGCAGTATTTT. The chain recombines TRBV7-3 with TRBJ2-3; 7 bases are a match to TRBD2. CDR1 and CDR2 (germline): SGHTA, FQGTGA. Trimming cost V 5 bases and J 2 bases; bases outside gene matches: 7. This CDR3 comprises 15 residues.

V gene TRBV28 combines with J gene TRBJ1-2; D not certain. CDR1 MDHEN and CDR2 SYDVKM come from the germline V gene. The CDR3 is 14 residues long. Trimming removed 6 bases from V and 7 bases from J, with 18 bases in between. The CDR3: CASSPLGMVGGYTF. The CDR3 DNA reads as TGTGCCAGCAGCCCCCTAGGGATGGTAGGTGGCTACACCTTC.

The chain carries TRBV24-1 and TRBJ2-2; D is perhaps TRBD1 (6 bases). Trimming left V 9 bases short and J 0 bases short, with 10 bases between. The germline gives CDR1 KGHDR, CDR2 SFDVKD. The CDR3 loop spans 14 amino acids. CDR3 protein: CATGAGANTGELFF. In DNA form, the CDR3 reads TGTGCCACCGGGGCAGGGGCGAACACCGGGGAGCTGTTTTTT.

The chain links TRBV29-1 to TRBJ2-3; D not resolved. The germline V and J ends were trimmed by 2 bases and 1 base, with 4 bases remaining between them. Germline CDR1 and CDR2: SQVTM and ANQGSEA. There are 12 residues in the CDR3. The CDR3 DNA reads TGCAGCGTTGAAAGGCGCACAGATACGCAGTATTTT. Translating it yields CSVERRTDTQYF.

The chain has TRBV9 and TRBJ2-7; a weak D match, TRBD1 (6 bases). Germline V gives CDR1 SGDLS, CDR2 YYNGEE. Trimming left V 0 bases short and J 3 bases short, with 10 bases between. The CDR3 extends over 14 amino acids. In DNA, the CDR3 is TGTGCCAGCAGCGTAGGTCCAGGGGACTACGAGCAGTACTTC. Translating it yields CASSVGPGDYEQYF. The full variable domain, completed using reference TRBV9 and TRBJ2-7, is DSGVTQTPKHLITATGQRVTLRCSPRSGDLSVYWYQQSLDQGLQFLIQYYNGEERAKGNILERFSAQQFPDLHSELNLSSLELGDSALYFCASSVGPGDYEQYFGPGTRLTVT.

This chain connects TRBV4-2 to TRBJ2-5; D uncertain. This CDR3 has 13 amino acids. Trimming took off 1 base at V and 4 bases at J, with 7 bases between the two ends. CDR1 is LGHNA and CDR2 is YNFKEQ in the germline V gene. DNA for the CDR3: TGTGCCAGCAGCCAAGGGTGGATAGAGACCCAGTACTTC. This gives the protein CASSQGWIETQYF.

The chain uses TRBV5-1 and TRBJ1-6; no firm D call. V was trimmed by 4 bases and J by 6 bases, leaving 20 bases between them. The CDR3 is made up of 17 amino acids. Germline CDR1 and CDR2: SGHRS and YFSETQ. The CDR3 coding sequence is TGCGCCAGCAGCCCCCCCGGTTGGCCAGCAGCTAATTCACCCCTCCACTTT. It encodes CASSPPGWPAANSPLHF. Full variable domain (remainder filled in from reference TRBV5-1 and TRBJ1-6): KAGVTQTPRYLIKTRGQQVTLSCSPISGHRSVSWYQQTPGQGLQFLFEYFSETQRNKGNFPGRFSGRQFSNSRSEMNVSTLELGDSALYLCASSPPGWPAANSPLHFGNGTRLTVT.

A few counts support this clone. The chain is built from TRBV2 and TRBJ2-7, with D perhaps matching TRBD1 (6 bases). Germline V gene data show CDR1 as SNHLY and CDR2 as FYNNEI. The CDR3 runs to 13 residues. V shed 3 bases and J shed 7 bases, with 13 bases lying between them. In DNA, the CDR3 is TGTGCCAGCAGTGAGCAGGGGATTTCGGAGCAGTACTTC. Translated: CASSEQGISEQYF.

The V and J genes are TRBV2 and TRBJ2-7; D possibly corresponds to TRBD2 (6 bases). The germline V and J ends were trimmed by 8 bases and 6 bases, with 17 bases remaining between them. This CDR3 has 13 amino acids. Germline assignment: CDR1 SNHLY and CDR2 FYNNEI. The CDR3 loop is CASLAPGESEQYF. The CDR3, as DNA: TGTGCCAGCCTAGCACCGGGAGAGAGCGAGCAGTACTTC.

CDR3 coding DNA: TGTGCCAGCAGCTTAGGTGAGGCGAATGACGAGCAGTACTTC. The encoded protein is CASSLGEANDEQYF. The chain carries TRBV7-9 and TRBJ2-7; unclear D gene. V gave up 1 base and J gave up 5 bases, with 12 bases separating them. The CDR3 spans 14 residues. Germline V gene lookup returns CDR1 SEHNR and CDR2 FQNEAQ (reference sequence).

The chain recombines TRBV7-2 with TRBJ1-1; D not certain. Per germline, CDR1 SGHTA and CDR2 FQGNSA. CDR3 length: 15 amino acids. V shed 0 bases and J shed 4 bases, with 12 bases lying between them. CDR3 residues: CASSLASGLGTEAFF. The CDR3 coding sequence is TGTGCCAGCAGCTTAGCGTCCGGGTTGGGCACTGAAGCTTTCTTT.

V usage is TRBV7-6 and J usage is TRBJ1-3; D ambiguous. CDR3 length: 17 residues. CDR1 is SGHVS and CDR2 is FNYEAQ in the germline V gene. V was shortened by 1 base and J by 0 bases, with 13 bases between the two germline ends. CDR3 residues: CASSLEGPKSSGNTIYF. The DNA for the CDR3 is TGTGCCAGCAGCTTAGAGGGTCCGAAGAGCTCTGGAAACACCATATATTTT.